Sequencing of this T cell receptor (beta chain) was carried out in a study of post-analysis software for immune sequencing data. Study outcomes and limitations: TRBV5-6, TRBV5-1 and TRBV20-1 were among a handful of TRBV segments more frequent in patients than controls.

About this clonotype itself: The antigen is undetermined.

Unique molecular identifiers tagged the TCR beta cDNA libraries. Each CDR3 protein gets one entry after TCRdb re-called the PCR reads with MiXCR. The data hold about 260,000 distinct CDR3 sequences, with 35% to 45% observed a single time. The V gene lost 0 bases and the J gene lost 3 bases, with 8 bases spanning the gap. The germline CDR1 and CDR2 sequences are ENHRY and SYGVKD. This CDR3 has 14 residues. Sequencing used blood. The chain joins TRBV10-3 to TRBJ2-5; D is unclear. The receptor's source is a girl aged 10-17 years with multiple sclerosis. This chain's CDR3 is CAISESVGKETQYF. CDR3 bases: TGTGCCATCAGTGAGTCCGTGGGGAAAGAGACCCAGTACTTC.